This T cell receptor beta chain was documented in a study of T cell repertoires in cytomegalovirus infection. Study background: Public signatures in TCR beta pointed to CMV infection and matching HLA type.

Overall study results and limits: Frequencies of public TCR beta families were cumulated, and this identified carriers of CMV plus the relevant HLA. HLA-C-restricted CMV clonotypes gave the most frequent clonotype in two of eight donors.

V was clipped by 5 bases and J by 4 bases; unmatched bases: 7. Germline V gene data show CDR1 as MDHEN and CDR2 as SYDVKM. The CDR3 covers 16 residues. The sample holds many counts of this clonotype. Its antigen is unknown. TCRdb re-called the reads through MiXCR, storing one row per CDR3 protein. The sample lists approximately 150,000 distinct CDR3 sequences, about 6% seen once, with roughly 18% in the top ten. This chain links TRBV28 with TRBJ2-1; 11 bases are a match to TRBD1. The origin of this receptor is a human donor in good health (CMV status not recorded). Some clones in this sample may be carry-over from other donors' samples. Sequenced sample: PBMCs. CDR3 in DNA: TGTGCCAGCAGTGCTTACGGGACAGGGGGGTACAATGAGCAGTTCTTC. Protein product: CASSAYGTGGYNEQFF.